This T cell receptor (beta chain) was sequenced for a study of CD8 T cells in Susac syndrome. RNA was extracted with the RNeasy kit, and a quantity of roughly 0.5 to 1 ug was reverse transcribed using random hexamers. TCRdb re-analysed the immunoSEQ multiplex PCR reads in MiXCR, keeping a single row per CDR3 protein. The table lists under 550,000 distinct CDR3 sequences, around 83% of them singletons. The V gene lost 1 base and the J gene lost 2 bases, with 9 bases spanning the gap. This CDR3 region has 15 residues. CDR1 is MDHEN and CDR2 is SYDVKM in the germline V gene. This receptor was identified in a human donor with multiple sclerosis. The genes are TRBV28 and TRBJ1-5; D remains ambiguous. The sample consisted of CD8+ T cells from PBMCs. The CDR3 DNA follows: TGTGCCAGCAGTTTATTAGGTTTTGGCAATCAGCCCCAGCATTTT. Protein sequence: CASSLLGFGNQPQHF.